This note documents a single T cell receptor beta chain sequence. Its antigen is as yet unknown. The repertoire was sequenced with immunoSEQ multiplex PCR; TCRdb's copy has only in-frame clones and lacks some. The profile shows 550,000 to 800,000 clones, 74% of them singletons. This sample is drawn from a study of shared clonotypes between healthy human individuals. Overall study results and limits: Larger richness was generally estimated for naive than memory subsets. Several donors shared approximately 5% of their naive CD4 clonotypes. Blood was the sole source, and tissue repertoires probably differ.

Material: memory CD4+ T cells sorted from blood. Subset noted: CD45RA-negative fraction. The receptor was isolated from a woman younger than 45 in good health.

This chain's CDR3 is CASSQTASSYEQYF. The CDR3 DNA sequence: TGTGCCAGCAGCCAAACGGCCAGCTCCTACGAGCAGTACTTC. The chain is built from TRBV14 and TRBJ2-7; D call uncertain. The germline V gene has CDR1 SGHDN and CDR2 FVKESK. This CDR3 is 14 amino acids long. The germline V and J ends were trimmed by 2 bases and 0 bases, with 8 bases remaining between them.